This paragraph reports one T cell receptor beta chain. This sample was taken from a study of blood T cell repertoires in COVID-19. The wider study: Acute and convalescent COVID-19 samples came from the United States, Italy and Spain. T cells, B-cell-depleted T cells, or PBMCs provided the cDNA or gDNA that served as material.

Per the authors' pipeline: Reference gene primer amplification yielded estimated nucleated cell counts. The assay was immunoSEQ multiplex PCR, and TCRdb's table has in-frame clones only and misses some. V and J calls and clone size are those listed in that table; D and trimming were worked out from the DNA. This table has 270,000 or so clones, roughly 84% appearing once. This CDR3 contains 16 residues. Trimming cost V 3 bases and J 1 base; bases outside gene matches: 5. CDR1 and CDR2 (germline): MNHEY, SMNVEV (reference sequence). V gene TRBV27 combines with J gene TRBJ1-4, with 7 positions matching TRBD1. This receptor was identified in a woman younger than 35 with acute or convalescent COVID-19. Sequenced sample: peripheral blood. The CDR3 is CASSFTWTGTNEKLFF. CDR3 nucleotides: TGTGCCAGCAGTTTTACATGGACAGGAACTAATGAAAAACTGTTTTTT.